These 23 T cell receptor beta chains came from one sample sequenced in a study of PD-1 blockade in mismatch repair-deficient tumors (TCRdb year 2017). The method was the immunoSEQ multiplex PCR assay. In TCRdb, the immuneACCESS table is reduced to in-frame sequences with V and J assigned. These tables do not hold every clone; where another copy was compared, an unresolved V gene accounts for under half, and the others remain unexplained. Across this sample there are more than 50,000 clones, with about 91% seen only once. Of the sample, 11% to 15% is held by the ten largest clones. The sequencing used peripheral blood, collected 52 weeks after starting pembrolizumab. These TCRs come from an adult with mismatch repair-deficient cancer.

The chain recombines TRBV15 with TRBJ1-5, with a possible D match to TRBD1 (5 bases). In germline, CDR1 is LNHNV, CDR2 YYDKDF (reference sequence). V lost 4 bases, J lost 5 bases, and 15 bases lay in between. CDR3 size: 15 residues. The DNA for the CDR3 is TGTGCCACCAGCATATGGGGGACTCCTCATCAGCCCCAGCATTTT. Its translation is CATSIWGTPHQPQHF.

This clone appeared a few times. This chain links TRBV16 with TRBJ2-7; 7 positions agree with TRBD1. This CDR3 has 15 amino acids. The junction had 10 bases not matched to a gene; V was cut back by 2 bases and J by 6 bases. CDR1 KGHSY and CDR2 FQNENV come from the germline V gene. Here the CDR3 DNA reads TGTGCCAGCAGCCAAGCCGGGACAGAGCGCGGCGAGCAGTACTTC. Amino acids: CASSQAGTERGEQYF.

The V and J genes are TRBV4-1 and TRBJ2-7, with D perhaps matching TRBD1 (6 bases). Germline V CDR1 and CDR2: MGHRA, YSYEKL. This CDR3 region has 14 residues. Deletions cut 0 bases from V and 5 bases from J, with 11 bases between. CDR3: CASSQDNREDEQYF. For the CDR3, the DNA is TGCGCCAGCAGCCAAGACAACAGGGAAGACGAGCAGTACTTC.

The chain combines TRBV15 with TRBJ2-7; D gene unclear. Germline V gene lookup returns CDR1 LNHNV and CDR2 YYDKDF (reference sequence). Between the trimmed V and J ends, which lost 0 bases and 3 bases, there was a span of 6 bases. This CDR3 region has 13 residues. The CDR3 loop is CATSRDKYYEQYF. CDR3 bases: TGTGCCACCAGCAGAGATAAATACTACGAGCAGTACTTC.

This chain connects TRBV19 to TRBJ2-7; perhaps D is TRBD1 or TRBD2 (5 bases each). The V gene lost 5 bases and the J gene lost 0 bases, with 14 bases spanning the gap. The CDR3 is 15 residues long. Germline V gives CDR1 LNHDA, CDR2 SQIVND (reference sequence). This chain's CDR3 is CASSGVGGSSYEQYF. Written as DNA, the CDR3 is TGTGCCAGTAGTGGGGTTGGGGGTTCCTCCTACGAGCAGTACTTC.

The J gene is TRBJ2-7, the V gene TRBV5-6; TRBD2 agrees at 8 bases. CDR1 is SGHDT, CDR2 YYEEEE, per germline. V lost 1 base, J lost 3 bases, and 9 bases stayed unmatched. This CDR3 has 16 residues. CDR3 DNA sequence: TGTGCCAGCAGCTTGATTAGCGGGAATCTAGGCTACGAGCAGTACTTC. It yields the protein CASSLISGNLGYEQYF.

DNA for the CDR3: TGTGCCAGCAGCTTACTAGCGGGAGCTCAGTTCTTC. Its protein product is CASSLLAGAQFF. The V and J genes are TRBV7-6 and TRBJ2-1; 10 nucleotides line up with TRBD2. The CDR3 contains 12 residues. Germline-derived CDR1 and CDR2 are SGHVS and FNYEAQ. V dropped 2 bases and J dropped 13; count of bases not matched to a gene: 2.

V usage is TRBV6-1 and J usage is TRBJ2-7; possibly TRBD1 for D (6 bases). The CDR3 has 14 amino acids. V was cut by 6 bases and J by 3 bases, with 15 bases left in between. Germline V gene data show CDR1 as MNHNS and CDR2 as SASEGT. CDR3 DNA: TGTGCCAGCAGCACCGGGACAATAGACTACGAGCAGTACTTC. This encodes CASSTGTIDYEQYF.

This chain links TRBV28 with TRBJ2-7; D is unresolved. The CDR3 extends over 13 amino acids. V was pared by 5 bases and J by 0 bases, with 8 bases between. Germline values: CDR1 MDHEN, CDR2 SYDVKM. CDR3 residues: CASSLPGSYEQYF. CDR3 coding DNA: TGTGCCAGCAGTCTCCCAGGCTCCTACGAGCAGTACTTC.

The chain links TRBV14 to TRBJ2-2; D is ambiguous. Germline assignment: CDR1 SGHDN and CDR2 FVKESK. With 4 bases removed from V and 6 bases from J, the gap between germline ends came to 9 bases. This CDR3 has 13 residues. CDR3 in amino acids: CASSLYFAGELFF. In DNA form, the CDR3 reads TGTGCCAGCAGCCTTTATTTTGCCGGGGAGCTGTTTTTT.

V is TRBV7-6 and J is TRBJ2-2, with TRBD1 matching over 11 bases. V lost 5 bases to trimming and J lost 7 bases; unmatched junction nucleotides: 6. This CDR3 has 15 amino acids. Germline lookup yields CDR1 SGHVS and CDR2 FNYEAQ. CDR3 nucleotides: TGTGCCAGCAGCGCCCGGGACAGGGGGAGCGGGGAGCTGTTTTTT. Translation gives CASSARDRGSGELFF. Full variable domain (rest looked up from reference TRBV7-6 and TRBJ2-2): GAGVSQSPRYKVTKRGQDVALRCDPISGHVSLYWYRQALGQGPEFLTYFNYEAQQDKSGLPNDRFSAERPEGSISTLTIQRTEQRDSAMYRCASSARDRGSGELFFGEGSRLTVL.

The chain combines TRBV4-1 with TRBJ2-7, with 7 bases fitting TRBD1. CDR3 length: 14 amino acids. The germline V gene encodes CDR1 MGHRA and CDR2 YSYEKL. Unmatched junction bases numbered 5, after V lost 4 bases and J lost 2 bases. Here the CDR3 DNA reads TGCGCCAGCAGCCCCGGGACAGATGCCTACGAGCAGTACTTC. It translates to CASSPGTDAYEQYF.

The CDR3 nucleotides are TGTGCCAGCAGTTTATTACCACTAGCGGGAGTCGGCAATGAGCAGTTCTTC. Its translation: CASSLLPLAGVGNEQFF. V and J are TRBV27 and TRBJ2-1, with 11 bases fitting TRBD2. This CDR3 contains 17 residues. Trimming at V came to 1 base and at J to 6 bases, leaving 8 bases not matched to a gene. Germline V lookup: CDR1 MNHEY, CDR2 SMNVEV (reference sequence).

V and J are TRBV7-8 and TRBJ2-7; D assignment may be TRBD1 or TRBD2 (5 bases each). Trimming removed 7 bases at V and 7 bases at J, with 20 bases between. Per the germline V gene, CDR1 is SGHVS and CDR2 is FQNEAQ. This CDR3 region has 14 residues. The CDR3 sequence: CASTGVGQRDEQYF. Written as DNA, the CDR3 is TGTGCCAGCACCGGGGTTGGACAAAGGGATGAGCAGTACTTC.

This chain connects TRBV7-6 to TRBJ2-1, with 10 bases aligning to TRBD2. V was clipped by 5 bases and J by 2 bases; unmatched bases: 12. The V gene's germline CDR1 is SGHVS and CDR2 FNYEAQ. This CDR3 is built from 18 residues. The CDR3 nucleotides are TGTGCCAGCAGCCCTCAATCCGAAGGACTAGCGGCCTACAATGAGCAGTTCTTC. It codes for CASSPQSEGLAAYNEQFF.

The gene calls are TRBV7-2 and TRBJ2-7; D possibly uses TRBD1 or TRBD2 (5 bases each). Germline V CDR1 and CDR2: SGHTA, FQGNSA. The CDR3 contains 14 residues. The germline V and J ends were trimmed by 3 bases and 4 bases, with 13 bases remaining between them. CDR3 nucleotide sequence: TGTGCCAGCAGCTTTGGGGGACGGAATTACGAGCAGTACTTC. Its translation is CASSFGGRNYEQYF.

The chain carries TRBV5-4 and TRBJ2-1; D unclear. V dropped 0 bases and J dropped 7 bases, with 11 bases sitting between them. This CDR3 spans 14 amino acids. Germline V gene data show CDR1 as SGHNT and CDR2 as YYREEE (reference sequence). The chain's CDR3 is CASSLELQRNEQFF. Here the CDR3 DNA reads TGTGCCAGCAGCTTGGAACTACAGAGGAATGAGCAGTTCTTC.

The genes are TRBV29-1 and TRBJ2-7; 7 positions match TRBD1. The trim removed 7 bases at V and 0 bases at J, leaving 6 bases unmatched. The germline V gene has CDR1 SQVTM and CDR2 ANQGSEA. This CDR3 is 13 amino acids long. The CDR3 DNA reads as TGCAGCGCGTACCGGGACAGCTCCTACGAGCAGTACTTC. Translation: CSAYRDSSYEQYF.

The chain links TRBV28 to TRBJ1-2; 7 nucleotides agree with TRBD1. This CDR3 region has 15 residues. V shed 5 bases, J shed 2 bases, and the junction held 8 bases outside the gene matches. CDR1 MDHEN and CDR2 SYDVKM come from the germline V gene. CDR3 amino acids: CASSQRRDRNYGYTF. The CDR3 DNA is TGTGCCAGCAGTCAACGAAGGGACAGAAACTATGGCTACACCTTC.

The J gene is TRBJ2-7, the V gene TRBV28, with TRBD2 as a possible D gene (6 bases). CDR3 length equals 13 residues. Germline V CDR1 and CDR2: MDHEN, SYDVKM. V was cut by 5 bases and J by 4 bases, with 12 bases left in between. The CDR3 DNA follows: TGTGCCAGCAGTCTCGGGGGAGAATACGAGCAGTACTTC. It is translated as CASSLGGEYEQYF.

This clone occurred once. The chain recombines TRBV6-5 with TRBJ2-2; 7 bases are a match to TRBD2. V lost 1 base, J lost 8 bases, and 10 bases stayed unmatched. This CDR3 comprises 16 residues. CDR1 is MNHEY, CDR2 SVGAGI, per germline. CDR3 in amino acids: CASSYYRTSISGELFF. In nucleotides, the CDR3 is TGTGCCAGCAGTTACTATCGGACTAGTATTTCGGGGGAGCTGTTTTTT.

This clone has only one observation. J is TRBJ2-1 and V is TRBV29-1, with D possibly matching TRBD1 (5 bases). Germline values: CDR1 SQVTM, CDR2 ANQGSEA. This CDR3 has 14 amino acids. Trimming took 2 bases from V and 1 from J, leaving 9 bases between them. The DNA of the CDR3 is TGCAGCGTTGAATGGCAGGGATCCTACAATGAGCAGTTCTTC. Its protein is CSVEWQGSYNEQFF.

This clone was seen a single time. The chain recombines TRBV30 with TRBJ1-2; D not resolved. Trimming pared 6 bases from V and 4 bases from J, leaving 12 bases between. Germline loops: CDR1 GTSNPN, CDR2 SVGIG (reference sequence). The CDR3 is 12 amino acids. The CDR3 spells CACQGPSYGYTF. The CDR3 DNA sequence: TGTGCCTGCCAAGGACCTTCCTATGGCTACACCTTC.